This TCR beta chain was observed in a study of shared clonotypes between healthy human individuals. Study-wide results and limits: Estimated clonotype richness was generally higher in naive than memory subsets.

Replicate sorted-subset PCRs were loaded with around 200 ng DNA, about 30,000 T cell genomes. The assay was immunoSEQ multiplex PCR, and TCRdb's table has in-frame clones only and misses some. This repertoire shows about 980,000 clones, around three quarters found once; its top ten account for about 1.5%. This clone was observed once. Its antigen is undetermined. The V gene's germline CDR1 is SEHNR and CDR2 FQNEAQ (reference sequence). With 4 bases clipped from V and 5 bases from J, the junction kept 6 bases outside the gene matches. The CDR3 contains 14 residues. Sample: memory CD4+ T cells sorted from blood. Indicated subset: CD45RA-negative fraction. The source is a man between 18 and 35 years old in good health. The V call is TRBV7-9, the J call TRBJ1-2, with 8 nucleotides matching TRBD1. CDR3 in amino acids: CASSSRTGSYGYTF. DNA for the CDR3: TGTGCCAGCAGCTCACGGACAGGGTCGTATGGCTACACCTTC.